This T cell receptor (beta chain) comes out of a study of blood T cell repertoires in COVID-19. Study-wide context: Sample material is recorded as cDNA or gDNA derived from T cells, B-cell-depleted T cells, or PBMCs.

The CDR3 is 15 residues long. Trimming removed 8 bases from V and 6 bases from J, with 20 bases in between. Germline loops: CDR1 SNHLY, CDR2 FYNNEI. Sequenced by immunoSEQ multiplex PCR; TCRdb stores in-frame clones only, minus some. The table records some 250,000 clones, more than 75% of them present only once. The sample comprised peripheral blood. The chain carries TRBV2 and TRBJ2-1, with a possible D match to TRBD1 (7 bases). The clonotype was recovered from a woman in her 70s with active or convalescent COVID-19. This chain's CDR3 is CASRILYRGGNEQFF. The CDR3 DNA is TGTGCCAGCCGCATCTTGTACAGGGGAGGCAATGAGCAGTTCTTC.